A selection of T cell receptor beta chains follows, all from one sample in a study of cytomegalovirus exposure and HLA in healthy donors. Assay: immunoSEQ multiplex PCR; the TCRdb copy retains only in-frame clones and omits some. The profile shows about 140,000 clones, roughly four fifths of them singletons. The sample taken for sequencing was PBMCs. Source of these receptors: a woman in her 40s in good health and CMV-seronegative. CDR3s leave out the opening cysteine and the closing phenylalanine or tryptophan. The order of the fields is J gene, V gene, clone size, CDR3 protein. Clone size is not always given. Where it is, it says once, few, many or a class for expanded clones.

TRBJ1-4,TRBV7-9,-,ASSLGVGLVKLF
TRBJ2-2,TRBV7-2,once,ASSLGLAGTGELF
TRBJ1-4,TRBV18,-,ASSPQTGRREKLF
TRBJ1-1,TRBV27,-,ASSIEQGAEAF
TRBJ1-4,TRBV5-4,-,ASSLAGTEGEKLF
TRBJ2-5,TRBV5-1,-,ASSLITGVQETQY
TRBJ2-7,TRBV7-8,once,ASSLSPGWTYEQY
TRBJ2-3,TRBV5-1,-,ASSKGTALTDTQY
TRBJ1-4,TRBV9,-,ASSGGAGEKLF
TRBJ1-2,TRBV27,once,ASSSDDYGYT
TRBJ1-4,TRBV6-5,-,ASSWGQSGGGEKLF
TRBJ1-1,TRBV7-6,-,ASSSLDRVGGAF
TRBJ1-2,TRBV6-1,-,ASSELLLANYGYT
TRBJ2-6,TRBV7-8,few,ASSLSVSGANVLT
TRBJ1-2,TRBV29-1,once,SVVGLPNNYGYT
TRBJ2-1,TRBV20-1,-,SVRPGGEQF
TRBJ2-7,TRBV16,once,ASSQSSRSYEQY
TRBJ1-2,TRBV18,-,ASSPEMNYGYT
TRBJ1-1,TRBV18,once,ASRPGQGGTEAF
TRBJ2-2,TRBV5-1,-,ASSLGGGSNTGELF
TRBJ2-1,TRBV7-2,-,ASSLDRGREQF
TRBJ1-2,TRBV4-3,few,ASSPIDRGRSGYT
TRBJ2-3,TRBV7-9,-,ASSLGGGPSTDTQY